The TCR beta chain described here comes from a study of graft-versus-host responses after intestinal transplantation (dated by TCRdb to 2020 to 2023). Describing the broader study: Multivisceral, liver-intestinal, or isolated intestinal transplants were received by the recipients. To identify alloreactive clones, pre-transplant mixed lymphocyte reaction products were sequenced and then compared with unstimulated pre-transplant donor and recipient T cells. Donor T cell macrochimerism was defined as a peak of at least 4% donor T cells among recipient peripheral blood mononuclear cells. Every recipient was given anti-thymocyte globulin induction, followed by approximately three years of maintenance tacrolimus and steroids. After intestinal transplantation, graft-versus-host and host-versus-graft alloreactive T cell clones in the graft, circulation and bone marrow were tracked using bulk TCR-beta CDR3 sequencing. The cohort enrolled about two dozen intestinal transplant recipients, one of whom was a retransplant, and a few patients without pretransplant specimens were excluded. Samples from three later patients were sequenced in-house on an Illumina MiSeq with MiXCR processing rather than by the commercial service. Overall results and qualifications from the work: GvH clones were detected in recipient bone marrow, and some of these GvH clones were observed earlier in ileal mucosa or blood, consistent with an intestinal mucosal origin. Early after transplant, peak levels of circulating GvH clones were found to be associated with declines in HvG clones. The relatively low number and heterogeneity of intestinal transplant patients limited the conclusions. In the allografts of patients with donor T cell macrochimerism, GvH to HvG T cell clonal ratios were high.

What this sample's time point label stands for: cells obtained before transplantation from donor or recipient. CD3+CD4+ and CD3+CD8+ populations were FACS-sorted from unstimulated pre-transplant donor and recipient cells taken from spleen or lymph nodes. On this clone: Its binding antigen is unknown. One junction end disagrees with the germline gene, perhaps due to a read error. Other DNA sequences in this sample translate to the same CDR3.

The library was generated by the immunoSEQ multiplex PCR assay. For most patients, genomic DNA was isolated with the Qiagen DNeasy Blood and Tissue Kit and sent frozen to Adaptive Biotechnologies for TCR sequencing. For most patients, high-throughput TCR-beta CDR3 sequencing of genomic DNA was performed by Adaptive Biotechnologies. The authors' pipeline ran thus. TCR sequencing data for more than 15 patients were retrieved from Adaptive's ImmunoSEQ software; three other patients were processed with MiXCR and VDJtools. CD4 versus CD8 sorting errors were corrected by removing sequences found in both subsets at a frequency ratio below 5:1. CDR3 nucleotide sequences shared by donor and recipient were removed because the origin of these sequences could not be assigned. To be classed as alloreactive, a clone needed at least 2-fold expansion over unstimulated cells and a minimum CFSE-low frequency of 0.002% (template counts) or 0.001% (read counts). A clone was considered mappable if detected in the sequenced pre-transplant spleen, lymph node, or MLR CFSE-low populations of the donor or recipient. The cumulative frequency of alloreactive clones was calculated as a percentage of all sequences, weighted by copy number. TCRdb mirrors the immuneACCESS table, restricted to in-frame sequences. Some clones are absent from its copies; in checked studies, under half trace to an unresolved V gene, and the reason for the others is unknown. D and trimming come from the DNA, and the V and J calls and clone size come from that table. This sample comprises about 120,000 clones, roughly nine tenths of them detected only once. Roughly 0.2% of the sample is held by the ten biggest clonotypes.

Measured from the cysteine to the phenylalanine, the CDR3 is 14 residues long. Just CDR3 DNA is preserved here, 42 bases in frame from base 1. CDR1 and CDR2, per the germline V gene (reference sequence), are SEHNR and FQNEAQ. The TCR comes from a human donor who received an intestinal transplant. The chain links TRBV7-9 with TRBJ2-5; 12 of the junction bases match TRBD2. Sequenced here: unstimulated CD4+ T cells sorted from spleen or lymph node cells, sampled before intestinal transplant. The DNA reads TGTGCCAGCAGCCTAGCGGGGGGGCAAGAGACCCAGTACTTC. Translated, it reads CASSLAGGQETQYF.